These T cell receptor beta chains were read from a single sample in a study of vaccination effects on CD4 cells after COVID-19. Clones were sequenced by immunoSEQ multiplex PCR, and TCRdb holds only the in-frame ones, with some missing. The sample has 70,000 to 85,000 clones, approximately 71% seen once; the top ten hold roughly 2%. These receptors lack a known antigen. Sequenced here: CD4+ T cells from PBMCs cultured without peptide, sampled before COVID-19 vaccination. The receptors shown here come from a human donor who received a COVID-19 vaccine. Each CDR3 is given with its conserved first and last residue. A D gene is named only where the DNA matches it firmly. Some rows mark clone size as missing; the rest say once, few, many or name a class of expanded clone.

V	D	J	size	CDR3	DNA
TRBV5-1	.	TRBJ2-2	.	CASSSGGGSGSNTGELFF	TGCGCCAGCAGCTCTGGGGGGGGCTCAGGCTCGAACACCGGGGAGCTGTTTTTT
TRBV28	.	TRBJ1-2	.	CASSALSGGYTF	TGTGCCAGCAGTGCTCTCTCTGGAGGCTACACCTTC
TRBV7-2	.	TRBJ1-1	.	CASSLMAGDSGTEAFF	TGTGCCAGCAGCTTAATGGCTGGGGATTCGGGCACTGAAGCTTTCTTT
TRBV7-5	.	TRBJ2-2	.	CARSLVRIGELFF	TGTGCCAGAAGCTTAGTACGGATCGGGGAGCTGTTTTTT
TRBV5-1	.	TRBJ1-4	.	CASRAGPTNEKLFF	TGCGCCAGCAGGGCGGGGCCGACTAATGAAAAACTGTTTTTT
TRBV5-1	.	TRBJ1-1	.	CASSFTRNTEAFF	TGCGCCAGCAGCTTTACCAGGAACACTGAAGCTTTCTTT
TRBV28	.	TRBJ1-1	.	CASTVFRGRNTEAFF	TGTGCCAGCACAGTTTTTAGGGGCCGGAACACTGAAGCTTTCTTT
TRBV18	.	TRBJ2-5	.	CASSRLGGAGQETQYF	TGTGCCAGCTCACGCCTCGGGGGCGCAGGGCAAGAGACCCAGTACTTC
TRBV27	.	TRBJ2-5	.	CASSPTGQGLNQETQYF	TGTGCCAGCAGTCCTACGGGACAAGGCCTAAACCAAGAGACCCAGTACTTC
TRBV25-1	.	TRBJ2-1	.	CASSDPEGVSEQFF	TGTGCCAGCAGTGACCCAGAAGGGGTCAGTGAGCAGTTCTTC
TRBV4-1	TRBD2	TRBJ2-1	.	CASSQRPGLDNNEQFF	TGCGCCAGCAGCCAAAGGCCGGGACTAGATAACAATGAGCAGTTCTTC
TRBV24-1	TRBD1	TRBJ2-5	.	CATSEWTGSGETQYF	TGTGCCACCAGTGAATGGACAGGGTCAGGAGAGACCCAGTACTTC
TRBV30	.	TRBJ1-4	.	CAWSKDSRNEKLFF	TGTGCCTGGAGTAAAGACTCGAGAAATGAAAAACTGTTTTTT
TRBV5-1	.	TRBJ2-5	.	CASSRLEYVETQYF	TGCGCCAGCTCCCGTCTAGAGTACGTGGAGACCCAGTACTTC
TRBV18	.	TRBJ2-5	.	CASSPARQETQYF	TGTGCCAGCTCACCAGCTAGACAAGAGACCCAGTACTTC
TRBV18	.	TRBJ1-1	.	CASSPYLDSPQF	TGTGCCAGCTCACCCTATCTTGACAGCCCTCAGTTT
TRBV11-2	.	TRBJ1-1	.	CASSRGTPNMNTEAFF	TGTGCCAGCAGCCGAGGGACTCCGAACATGAACACTGAAGCTTTCTTT
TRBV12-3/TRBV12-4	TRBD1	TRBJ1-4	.	CASSLGQGEKLFF	TGTGCCAGCAGCCTCGGACAGGGAGAAAAACTGTTTTTT
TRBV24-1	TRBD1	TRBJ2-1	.	CATSDRYRGHNEQFF	TGTGCCACCAGTGACCGTTACAGGGGGCACAATGAGCAGTTCTTC
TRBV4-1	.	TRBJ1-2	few	CASSLDGRSYTF	TGCGCCAGCAGCCTTGACGGACGAAGCTACACCTTC
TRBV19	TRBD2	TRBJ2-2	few	CASSRTSGPARNTGELFF	TGTGCCAGTTCGAGGACTAGCGGCCCGGCGAGGAACACCGGGGAGCTGTTTTTT
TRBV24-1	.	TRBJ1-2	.	CATSASRANYGYTF	TGTGCCACCAGTGCCTCCAGGGCCAACTATGGCTACACCTTC
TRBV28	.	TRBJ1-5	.	CATAKGGSNQPQHF	TGTGCCACCGCCAAGGGGGGAAGCAATCAGCCCCAGCATTTT
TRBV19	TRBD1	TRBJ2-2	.	CASSGTGWTGELFF	TGTGCCAGTAGTGGGACAGGGTGGACCGGGGAGCTGTTTTTT
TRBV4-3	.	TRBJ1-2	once	CASSQGANQDYGYTF	TGCGCCAGCAGCCAGGGAGCAAATCAGGATTATGGCTACACCTTC
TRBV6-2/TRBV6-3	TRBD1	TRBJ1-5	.	CASSSYTGGVQPQHF	TGTGCCAGCAGTTCTTATACAGGGGGTGTTCAGCCCCAGCATTTT
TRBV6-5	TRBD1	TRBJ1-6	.	CASDPPTGSNSPLHF	TGTGCCAGCGATCCCCCGACAGGGAGTAATTCACCCCTCCACTTT
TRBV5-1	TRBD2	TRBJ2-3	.	CASSQTSGETDTQYF	TGCGCCAGCAGCCAGACTAGCGGGGAAACAGATACGCAGTATTTT
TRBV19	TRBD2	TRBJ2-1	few	CASSRPPGGRVSYNEQFF	TGTGCCAGTAGTCGCCCTCCGGGGGGTAGGGTGAGTTACAATGAGCAGTTCTTC
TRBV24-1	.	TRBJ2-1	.	CATSDTGTSYNEQFF	TGTGCCACCAGTGATACTGGGACCTCCTACAATGAGCAGTTCTTC
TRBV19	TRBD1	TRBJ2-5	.	CASSYRQGAQETQYF	TGTGCCAGTAGTTACCGACAGGGGGCCCAGGAGACCCAGTACTTC
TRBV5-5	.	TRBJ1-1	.	CASSWQLNTEAFF	TGTGCCAGCAGCTGGCAGCTGAACACTGAAGCTTTCTTT
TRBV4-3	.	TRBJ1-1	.	CASSLVPSHIPSTEAFF	TGCGCCAGCAGCCTCGTCCCGAGCCACATTCCGAGCACTGAAGCTTTCTTT
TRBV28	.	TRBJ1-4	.	CVIQNNEKLFF	TGTGTCATCCAAAATAATGAAAAACTGTTTTTT
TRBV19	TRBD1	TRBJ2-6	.	CASSIYSRTGLSGANVLTF	TGTGCCAGTAGTATATATAGCAGGACAGGCCTCTCTGGGGCCAACGTCCTGACTTTC
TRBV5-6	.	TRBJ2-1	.	CASSLVVGNEQFF	TGTGCCAGCAGCTTGGTGGTGGGAAATGAGCAGTTCTTC
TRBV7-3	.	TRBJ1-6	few	CASSSGRNNSPLHF	TGTGCCAGCAGCTCCGGACGGAATAATTCACCCCTCCACTTT
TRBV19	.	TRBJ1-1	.	CASSLMTGSMNTEAFF	TGTGCCAGTAGCCTCATGACGGGATCCATGAACACTGAAGCTTTCTTT
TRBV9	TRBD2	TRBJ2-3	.	CASSVAAGPYTDTQYF	TGTGCCAGCAGCGTAGCAGCGGGGCCCTACACAGATACGCAGTATTTT
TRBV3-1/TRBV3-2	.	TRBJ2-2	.	CASSQAAWGGELFF	TGTGCCAGCAGCCAAGCTGCGTGGGGCGGGGAGCTGTTTTTT
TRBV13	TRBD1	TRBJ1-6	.	CASSFTGGVGSPLHF	TGTGCCAGCAGCTTTACAGGGGGCGTCGGTTCACCCCTCCACTTT
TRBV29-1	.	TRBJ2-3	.	CSVVRAAHTDTQYF	TGCAGCGTTGTTCGAGCGGCCCATACAGATACGCAGTATTTT
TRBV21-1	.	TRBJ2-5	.	CASSIHRGLIPGAQETQYF	TGTGCCAGCAGCATACACCGGGGCCTAATTCCAGGGGCCCAAGAGACCCAGTACTTC
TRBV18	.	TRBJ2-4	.	CASSPRGVSADAGHLNIQYF	TGTGCCAGCTCACCACGGGGGGTATCAGCGGACGCGGGACACCTTAACATTCAGTACTTC
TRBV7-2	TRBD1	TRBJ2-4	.	CASSLSGQGGIQYF	TGTGCCAGCAGCTTGTCGGGACAGGGGGGCATTCAGTACTTC
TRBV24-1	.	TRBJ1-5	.	CATDCQGAGHQPQHF	TGTGCCACCGACTGCCAGGGCGCGGGTCATCAGCCCCAGCATTTT
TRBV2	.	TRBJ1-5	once	CASSERGGVRQPQHF	TGTGCCAGCAGTGAAAGAGGGGGAGTTAGGCAGCCCCAGCATTTT
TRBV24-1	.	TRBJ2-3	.	CATSDPAPATDTQYF	TGTGCCACCAGTGACCCCGCCCCCGCCACAGATACGCAGTATTTT
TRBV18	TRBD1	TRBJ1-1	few	CASSLLGQGDTEAFF	TGTGCCAGCTCACTTCTGGGACAGGGAGACACTGAAGCTTTCTTT